The next 3 T cell receptor beta chains were all read from a single sample in a study of blood T cell repertoires in COVID-19. Data came from immunoSEQ multiplex PCR; TCRdb stores just in-frame clones and leaves some out. The table lists roughly 81,000 clones, roughly 90% of them singletons. The sequencing sample was made of peripheral blood. These TCRs come from a man between 65 and 85 years old with active or convalescent COVID-19.

This chain uses TRBV9 with TRBJ2-3; 10 nucleotides line up with TRBD2. Germline V gives CDR1 SGDLS, CDR2 YYNGEE. This CDR3 comprises 17 residues. V lost 2 bases to trimming and J lost 3 bases; unmatched junction nucleotides: 9. The CDR3 here is CASSVPQAGGQTDTQYF. The CDR3 DNA sequence: TGTGCCAGCAGCGTTCCCCAAGCGGGGGGGCAAACAGATACGCAGTATTTT. Using reference TRBV9 and TRBJ2-3 for the parts outside the CDR3, the full variable domain is DSGVTQTPKHLITATGQRVTLRCSPRSGDLSVYWYQQSLDQGLQFLIQYYNGEERAKGNILERFSAQQFPDLHSELNLSSLELGDSALYFCASSVPQAGGQTDTQYFGPGTRLTVL.

The V and J genes are TRBV30 and TRBJ1-5; D is ambiguous. The CDR3 is 14 amino acids. Trimming removed 1 base from V and 0 bases from J, with 7 bases in between. CDR1 and CDR2 (germline): GTSNPN, SVGIG (reference sequence). The CDR3 DNA reads as TGTGCCTGGAGTGCAGGAGGTAGCAATCAGCCCCAGCATTTT. It specifies CAWSAGGSNQPQHF.

The chain couples TRBV24-1 to TRBJ2-1; TRBD2 agrees at 11 bases. The CDR3 spans 16 residues. The germline V gene has CDR1 KGHDR and CDR2 SFDVKD. Losses at the gene ends were 4 bases for V and 4 bases for J; bases not matched to a gene: 5. The CDR3 is CATSDPTSGAYNEQFF. Written as DNA, the CDR3 is TGTGCCACCAGTGACCCGACTAGCGGGGCTTACAATGAGCAGTTCTTC.